This entry describes one T cell receptor beta chain. These data belong to a study of T cell changes during pregnancy in multiple sclerosis. This CDR3 is built from 14 residues. V lost 5 bases and J lost 4, with 13 bases in between. CDR1 is SGHTA, CDR2 FQGNSA, per germline. Libraries were prepared by immunoSEQ multiplex PCR; TCRdb keeps only in-frame clonotypes and omits some of them. In the table there are 30,000 to 40,000 clones, roughly 90% of which are singletons. The sequence was collected from a female donor in good health, enrolled as a control in a pregnancy study. Specimen: peripheral blood, collected in the third trimester of pregnancy. The rearrangement uses TRBV7-2 and TRBJ2-3; perhaps TRBD1 as D (6 bases). CDR3 sequence reads: CASSTTGIPDTQYF. The CDR3 DNA reads as TGTGCCAGCAGCACCACAGGGATCCCAGATACGCAGTATTTT.